This T cell receptor (beta chain) was sequenced during a study of early T cells in non-severe SARS-CoV-2 infection. Whole-study context: Unpaired chains resulted from sequencing bulk RNA of unsorted whole blood.

Unique molecular identifiers were added to individual cDNA molecules. In TCRdb, the 5' RACE reads were re-called with MiXCR into one record per CDR3 protein. The sample holds 20,000 to 25,000 distinct CDR3 sequences, roughly 5.3% seen once. This clonotype was picked up a small number of times. Material: whole blood. The clonotype comes from an adult who was a healthcare worker with PCR-confirmed SARS-CoV-2 infection or an uninfected control (not recorded which).

The CDR3 DNA sequence: TGTGCCAGCAGCGCTGACAGGAACACCGGGGAGCTGTTTTTT. As protein: CASSADRNTGELFF. The genes are TRBV9 and TRBJ2-2; a possible D gene is TRBD1 (5 bases). The V and J ends lost 3 bases and 1 base respectively, with 7 bases between them. The CDR3 totals 14 residues. Germline lookup yields CDR1 SGDLS and CDR2 YYNGEE.